A single sample gave rise to the 10 T cell receptor beta chains below, sequenced in a study of cytomegalovirus exposure and HLA in healthy donors. Assay: immunoSEQ multiplex PCR; the TCRdb copy retains only in-frame clones and omits some. The sample lists 210,000 or so clones, about 91% occurring once. Source material: PBMCs. All receptors derive from a woman between 18 and 30 years old in good health and CMV-seronegative.

The gene calls are TRBV9 and TRBJ2-7, with D possibly being TRBD2 (5 bases). The V end was cut by 1 base, the J end by 1 base, with 12 bases between. CDR3 length: 15 residues. Germline-derived CDR1 and CDR2 are SGDLS and YYNGEE. The CDR3 reads CASSVYGDGSYEQYF. CDR3 nucleotide sequence: TGTGCCAGCAGCGTATACGGGGATGGGTCCTACGAGCAGTACTTC.

The V call is TRBV7-6, the J call TRBJ2-5, with D perhaps TRBD1 (7 bases). The CDR3 loop spans 17 amino acids. Germline V CDR1 and CDR2: SGHVS, FNYEAQ. Deletions cut 1 base from V and 1 base from J, with 16 bases between. In DNA, the CDR3 is TGTGCCAGCAGCTTAGTAGGGAGGTCAGGGGGCCAAGAGACCCAGTACTTC. It encodes CASSLVGRSGGQETQYF. The whole variable domain, filled in from reference TRBV7-6 and TRBJ2-5, reads GAGVSQSPRYKVTKRGQDVALRCDPISGHVSLYWYRQALGQGPEFLTYFNYEAQQDKSGLPNDRFSAERPEGSISTLTIQRTEQRDSAMYRCASSLVGRSGGQETQYFGPGTRLLVL.

The chain joins TRBV28 to TRBJ2-3; unclear D gene. The CDR3 totals 12 residues. Between the trimmed V and J ends, which lost 5 bases and 3 bases, there was a span of 6 bases. From germline, CDR1 is MDHEN and CDR2 SYDVKM. The CDR3 reads CASSTETDTQYF. The CDR3, as DNA: TGTGCCAGCAGTACCGAGACAGATACGCAGTATTTT.

This chain connects TRBV28 to TRBJ2-7, with 8 bases fitting TRBD1. V was pared by 4 bases and J by 2 bases, with 16 bases of the junction left unmatched. The CDR3 has 18 residues. In germline, CDR1 is MDHEN, CDR2 SYDVKM. This CDR3 is CASSSSPGQGKGTYEQYF. The DNA of the CDR3 is TGTGCCAGCAGTTCCTCACCCGGACAGGGAAAGGGGACCTACGAGCAGTACTTC.

The V gene is TRBV7-3, the J gene TRBJ1-1; D not resolved. The CDR3 has 16 residues. Per germline, CDR1 SGHTA and CDR2 FQGTGA. V shed 5 bases and J shed 5 bases, with 21 bases lying between them. In DNA, the CDR3 is TGTGCCAGCAGCGAATCCTATCCACCGGGAGGTACTGAAGCTTTCTTT. Protein sequence: CASSESYPPGGTEAFF.

The chain joins TRBV7-6 to TRBJ2-3; TRBD2 might be the D (7 bases). The germline CDR1 and CDR2 sequences are SGHVS and FNYEAQ. The CDR3 extends over 16 amino acids. V gave up 1 base and J gave up 2 bases, with 13 bases separating them. CDR3 residues: CASSLGAGAITDTQYF. CDR3 bases: TGTGCCAGCAGCTTAGGGGCGGGGGCCATCACAGATACGCAGTATTTT.

This sequence joins TRBV27 and TRBJ2-7; D perhaps matches TRBD2 (5 bases). Germline values: CDR1 MNHEY, CDR2 SMNVEV (reference sequence). V lost 5 bases to trimming and J lost 3 bases, with 17 bases between them. This CDR3 has 15 amino acids. The CDR3 sequence: CASSPREGLNYEQYF. The CDR3 DNA sequence: TGTGCCAGCAGTCCTCGGGAAGGATTGAACTACGAGCAGTACTTC.

V usage is TRBV5-1 and J usage is TRBJ2-3; the D gene is possibly TRBD2 (5 bases). The CDR3 spans 14 residues. Germline CDR1 reads SGHRS; CDR2 reads YFSETQ. The V gene lost 4 bases and the J gene lost 6 bases, with 15 bases spanning the gap. The CDR3: CASSEDLITDTQYF. The DNA for the CDR3 is TGCGCCAGCAGCGAGGACTTGATTACGGATACGCAGTATTTT.

This clone was recorded once. The chain combines TRBV9 with TRBJ2-6; D gene ambiguous. The CDR3 spans 16 residues. Germline V gives CDR1 SGDLS, CDR2 YYNGEE. Deletions cut 4 bases from V and 0 bases from J, with 11 bases between. CDR3 sequence reads: CASSFSTGSGANVLTF. Written as DNA, the CDR3 is TGTGCCAGCAGCTTTTCGACGGGCTCTGGGGCCAACGTCCTGACTTTC.

The rearrangement uses TRBV6-5 and TRBJ2-7; 8 positions agree with TRBD1. Germline V gene sequence: CDR1 MNHEY, CDR2 SVGAGI. Trimming at V came to 4 bases and at J to 0 bases, leaving 8 bases not matched to a gene. This CDR3 comprises 16 residues. CDR3 nucleotides: TGTGCCAGCAGTTCCTGGGACAGGATGAGCTCCTACGAGCAGTACTTC. It yields the protein CASSSWDRMSSYEQYF.